The entry below gives a single T cell receptor (beta chain) sequence along with its context. The sample is drawn from a study of OX40 agonist ivuxolimab in advanced cancers. Autoimmune disease history or systemic immunosuppression barred patients. CDR1 is LNHNV, CDR2 YYDKDF, per germline (reference sequence). V was clipped by 1 base and J by 4 bases, with 16 bases between them. The CDR3 length is 16 residues. TCRdb's copy holds only in-frame clones and misses some; the assay was immunoSEQ multiplex PCR. The table lists 43,000 or so clones, around nine tenths of them singletons. The sequence was obtained from an adult with an advanced solid tumor such as melanoma, head and neck, liver or kidney cancer. The sample here was CD4+ or CD8+ T cells sorted from blood, taken in a trial of the OX40 agonist ivuxolimab. The chain links TRBV15 to TRBJ2-5; a possible D gene is TRBD2 (5 bases). CDR3 sequence (DNA): TGTGCCACCAGCAGAGGAGTTGGGGAGCGTGGAGAGACCCAGTACTTC. Protein: CATSRGVGERGETQYF.